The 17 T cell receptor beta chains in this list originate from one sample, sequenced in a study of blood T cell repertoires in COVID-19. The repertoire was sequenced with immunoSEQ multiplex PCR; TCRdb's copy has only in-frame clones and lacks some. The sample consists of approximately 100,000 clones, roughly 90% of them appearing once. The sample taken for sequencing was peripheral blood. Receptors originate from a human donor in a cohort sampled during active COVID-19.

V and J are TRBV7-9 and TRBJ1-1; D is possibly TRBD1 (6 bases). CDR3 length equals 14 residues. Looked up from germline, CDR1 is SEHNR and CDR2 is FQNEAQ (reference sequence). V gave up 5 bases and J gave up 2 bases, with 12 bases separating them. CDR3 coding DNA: TGTGCCAGCAGCATTACAGGGCATAACACTGAAGCTTTCTTT. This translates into CASSITGHNTEAFF.

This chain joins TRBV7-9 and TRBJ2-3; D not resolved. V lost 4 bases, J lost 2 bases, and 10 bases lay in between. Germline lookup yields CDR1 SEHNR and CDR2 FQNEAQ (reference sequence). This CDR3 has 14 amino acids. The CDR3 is CASSSYVVTDTQYF. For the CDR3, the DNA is TGTGCCAGCAGCTCGTATGTTGTCACAGATACGCAGTATTTT.

CDR3: CASSVGGQGSYEQYF. DNA for the CDR3: TGTGCCAGCAGCGTAGGAGGACAGGGGAGCTACGAGCAGTACTTC. V and J are TRBV9 and TRBJ2-7; 9 bases are shared with TRBD1. The length of the CDR3 is 15 residues. Per germline, CDR1 SGDLS and CDR2 YYNGEE. With 0 bases clipped from V and 3 bases from J, the junction kept 4 bases outside the gene matches. Based on the CDR3 plus reference TRBV9 and TRBJ2-7, the full variable domain is DSGVTQTPKHLITATGQRVTLRCSPRSGDLSVYWYQQSLDQGLQFLIQYYNGEERAKGNILERFSAQQFPDLHSELNLSSLELGDSALYFCASSVGGQGSYEQYFGPGTRLTVT.

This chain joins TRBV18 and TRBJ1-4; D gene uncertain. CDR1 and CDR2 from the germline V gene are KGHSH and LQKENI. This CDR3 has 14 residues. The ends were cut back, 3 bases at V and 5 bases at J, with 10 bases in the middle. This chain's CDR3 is CASSPQRRNEKLFF. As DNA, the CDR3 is TGTGCCAGCTCACCTCAGAGGAGGAATGAAAAACTGTTTTTT.

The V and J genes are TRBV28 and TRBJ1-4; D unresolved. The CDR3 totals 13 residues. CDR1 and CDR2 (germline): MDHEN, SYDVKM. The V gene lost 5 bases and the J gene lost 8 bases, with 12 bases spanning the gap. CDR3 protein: CASSTVATEKLFF. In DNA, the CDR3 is TGTGCCAGCAGTACAGTGGCTACAGAAAAACTGTTTTTT.

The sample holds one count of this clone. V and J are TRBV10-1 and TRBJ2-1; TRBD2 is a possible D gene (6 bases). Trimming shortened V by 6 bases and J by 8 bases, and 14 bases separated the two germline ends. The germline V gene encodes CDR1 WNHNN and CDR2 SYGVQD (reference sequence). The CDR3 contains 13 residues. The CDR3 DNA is TGCGCCAGCAGCCGAGCCGGGGGTGATGAGCAGTTCTTC. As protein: CASSRAGGDEQFF.

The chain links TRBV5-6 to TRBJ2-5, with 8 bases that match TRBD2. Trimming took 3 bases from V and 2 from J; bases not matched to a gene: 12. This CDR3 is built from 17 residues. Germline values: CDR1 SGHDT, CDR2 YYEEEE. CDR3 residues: CASSSDSGGPIQETQYF. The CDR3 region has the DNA TGTGCCAGCAGCTCCGACAGCGGGGGACCGATACAAGAGACCCAGTACTTC.

The CDR3 DNA is TGTGCTAGTGGCTCCAGTATCTATGAGCAGTTCTTC. It codes for CASGSSIYEQFF. The chain carries TRBV12-5 and TRBJ2-1; no reliable D call. V lost 6 bases, J lost 8 bases, and 11 bases lay in between. In germline, CDR1 is LGHNT, CDR2 FRNRAP. The CDR3 length is 12 residues.

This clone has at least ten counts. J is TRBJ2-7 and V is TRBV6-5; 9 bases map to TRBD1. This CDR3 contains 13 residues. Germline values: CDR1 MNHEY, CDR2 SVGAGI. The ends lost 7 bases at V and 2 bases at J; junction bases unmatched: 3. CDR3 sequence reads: CASTGTGTYEQYF. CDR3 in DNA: TGTGCCAGCACAGGGACAGGGACCTACGAGCAGTACTTC.

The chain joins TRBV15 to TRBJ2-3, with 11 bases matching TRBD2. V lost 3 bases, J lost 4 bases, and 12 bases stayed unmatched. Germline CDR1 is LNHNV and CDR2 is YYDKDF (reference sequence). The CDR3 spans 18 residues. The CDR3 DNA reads TGTGCCACCAGCAGTAGCGGGGGGGCCTACGTTCGGCCAGATACGCAGTATTTT. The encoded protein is CATSSSGGAYVRPDTQYF.

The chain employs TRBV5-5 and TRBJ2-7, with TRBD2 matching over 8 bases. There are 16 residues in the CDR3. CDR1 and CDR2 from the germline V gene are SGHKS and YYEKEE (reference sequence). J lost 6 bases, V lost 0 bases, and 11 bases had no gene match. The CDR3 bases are TGTGCCAGCAGCTTGGCCTGGATAGCGGGATGGGGCGAGCAGTACTTC. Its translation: CASSLAWIAGWGEQYF.

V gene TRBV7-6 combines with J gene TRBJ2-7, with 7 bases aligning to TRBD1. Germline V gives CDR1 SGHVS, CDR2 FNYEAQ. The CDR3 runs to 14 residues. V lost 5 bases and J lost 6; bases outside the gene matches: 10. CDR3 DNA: TGTGCCAGCAGCCGCCGACAGGGAGTCCTCGAGCAGTACTTC. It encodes CASSRRQGVLEQYF.

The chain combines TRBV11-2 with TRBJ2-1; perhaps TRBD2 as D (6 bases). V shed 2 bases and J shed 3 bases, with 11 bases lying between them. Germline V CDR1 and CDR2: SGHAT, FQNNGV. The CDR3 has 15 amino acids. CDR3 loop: CASSLRGGDYNEQFF. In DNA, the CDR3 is TGTGCCAGCAGCTTAAGGGGAGGCGACTACAATGAGCAGTTCTTC.

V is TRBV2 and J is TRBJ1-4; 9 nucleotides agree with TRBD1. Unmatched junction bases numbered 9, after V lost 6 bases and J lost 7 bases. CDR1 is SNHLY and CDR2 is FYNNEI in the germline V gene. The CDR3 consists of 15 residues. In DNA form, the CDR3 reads TGTGCCAGCAGCCCGGGACAGGGAGGGTTTGAAAAACTGTTTTTT. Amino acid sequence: CASSPGQGGFEKLFF.

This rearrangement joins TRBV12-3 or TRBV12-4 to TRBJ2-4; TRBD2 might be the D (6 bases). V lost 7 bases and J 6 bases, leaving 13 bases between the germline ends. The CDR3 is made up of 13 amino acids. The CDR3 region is CASMEGGGNIQYF. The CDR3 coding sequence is TGTGCCAGCATGGAGGGCGGAGGAAACATTCAGTACTTC.

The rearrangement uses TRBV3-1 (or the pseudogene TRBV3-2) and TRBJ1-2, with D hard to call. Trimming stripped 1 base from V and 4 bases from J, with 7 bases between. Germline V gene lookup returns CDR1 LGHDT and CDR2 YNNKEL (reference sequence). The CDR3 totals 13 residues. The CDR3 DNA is TGTGCCAGCAGCCAAGGGACTTTCTATGGCTACACCTTC. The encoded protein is CASSQGTFYGYTF.

In DNA form, the CDR3 reads TGTGCCAGCAGCTTGGAGGGAGATTTGGAGCAGTACTTC. Translated: CASSLEGDLEQYF. This sequence joins TRBV5-8 and TRBJ2-7; weak D call: TRBD2 (5 bases). The CDR3 is 13 residues long. Trimming took 0 bases from V and 7 from J, leaving 11 bases between them. The germline CDR1 and CDR2 sequences are SGHTS and YDEGEE.